This is a list of T cell receptor beta chains from one sample in a study of a mutant IDH1 vaccine in newly diagnosed glioma. TCRdb keeps only in-frame clones here, not all; method: immunoSEQ multiplex PCR. The sample yields roughly 50,000 clones, 70% to 85% seen once. Antigen specificity for these receptors is unknown. Sequencing used PBMCs, obtained from a glioma patient whose treatment included an IDH1 peptide vaccine. These receptors came from a woman in her 40s with glioma. Some clones in this sample may be carry-over from other donors' samples. The conserved cysteine and the conserved F or W are not part of the CDR3 here. Only part of the rows carry a size: once, few, many, or a class if the clone is expanded.

V: TRBV5-1; J: TRBJ1-1; size: few; CDR3: ASSFAENTEAF
V: TRBV28; J: TRBJ2-3; size: .; CDR3: ASSTLAGVVDTQY
V: TRBV4-2; J: TRBJ1-1; size: few; CDR3: ASSPSTDRGTEAF
V: TRBV11-2; J: TRBJ2-4; size: .; CDR3: ASSSGLQNIQY
V: TRBV2; J: TRBJ2-7; size: .; CDR3: ASSAQRGAYEQY
V: TRBV5-5; J: TRBJ2-1; size: .; CDR3: ASSLIGGNEQF
V: TRBV11-2; J: TRBJ2-7; size: once; CDR3: ASSLRPLRNEQY
V: TRBV27; J: TRBJ1-2; size: .; CDR3: ATSTGRGGYT
V: TRBV19; J: TRBJ1-1; size: .; CDR3: ASSSWDATEAF
V: TRBV2; J: TRBJ1-3; size: .; CDR3: ATTWTESAGNTIY
V: TRBV4-1; J: TRBJ2-1; size: .; CDR3: ASSLLRGGRGNEQF
V: TRBV4-3; J: TRBJ2-1; size: .; CDR3: ASSHDLENEQF
V: TRBV7-6; J: TRBJ2-5; size: .; CDR3: ASSFGHLKTQY
V: TRBV5-1; J: TRBJ2-3; size: .; CDR3: ASSATAGTDTQY
V: TRBV27; J: TRBJ1-1; size: .; CDR3: ASSPDGGMNTEAF
V: TRBV7-2; J: TRBJ1-5; size: once; CDR3: ASSSMGRLSNQPQH
V: TRBV9; J: TRBJ2-3; size: .; CDR3: ASSVNAPGADTQY
V: TRBV7-9; J: TRBJ2-3; size: few; CDR3: ASSETRDTQY
V: TRBV7-6; J: TRBJ2-2; size: .; CDR3: ASSLRSSGELF
V: TRBV7-2; J: TRBJ2-7; size: .; CDR3: ASSPRAIGYEQY
V: TRBV4-1; J: TRBJ2-4; size: .; CDR3: ASSQEIGTQRSDIQY
V: TRBV7-9; J: TRBJ2-1; size: .; CDR3: ASSLALSLSSYNEQF
V: TRBV7-2; J: TRBJ1-5; size: .; CDR3: ASSRDSGESQH
V: TRBV5-1; J: TRBJ2-3; size: .; CDR3: ASSLRGVGTDTQY
V: TRBV4-1; J: TRBJ2-6; size: .; CDR3: ASSLGGRGRSGANVLT
V: TRBV19; J: .; size: .; CDR3: ASSMQSTGGHEQY